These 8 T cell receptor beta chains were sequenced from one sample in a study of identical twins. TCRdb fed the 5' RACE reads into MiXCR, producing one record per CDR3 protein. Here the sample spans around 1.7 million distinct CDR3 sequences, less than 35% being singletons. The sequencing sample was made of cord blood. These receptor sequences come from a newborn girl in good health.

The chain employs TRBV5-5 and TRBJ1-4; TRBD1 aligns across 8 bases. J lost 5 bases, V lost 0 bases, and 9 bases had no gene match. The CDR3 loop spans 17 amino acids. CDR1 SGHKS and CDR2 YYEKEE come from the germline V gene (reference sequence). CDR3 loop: CASSLGQGADLNEKLFF. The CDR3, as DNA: TGTGCCAGCAGCTTGGGGCAGGGGGCTGACCTGAATGAAAAACTGTTTTTT.

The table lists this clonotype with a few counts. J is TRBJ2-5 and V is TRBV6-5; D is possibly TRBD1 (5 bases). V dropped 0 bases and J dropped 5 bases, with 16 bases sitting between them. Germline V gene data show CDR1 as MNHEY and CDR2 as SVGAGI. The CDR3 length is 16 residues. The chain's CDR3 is CASSYSTRAIRETQYF. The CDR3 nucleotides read TGTGCCAGCAGTTACTCGACCAGGGCAATTCGCGAGACCCAGTACTTC.

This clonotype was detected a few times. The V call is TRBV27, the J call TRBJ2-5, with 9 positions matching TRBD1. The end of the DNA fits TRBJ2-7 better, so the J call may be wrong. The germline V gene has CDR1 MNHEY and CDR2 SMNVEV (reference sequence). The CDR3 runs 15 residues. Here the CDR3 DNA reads TGTGCCAGCAGTTTATCCGGGACAGGGAAAGACGAGCAGTACTTC. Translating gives CASSLSGTGKDEQYF.

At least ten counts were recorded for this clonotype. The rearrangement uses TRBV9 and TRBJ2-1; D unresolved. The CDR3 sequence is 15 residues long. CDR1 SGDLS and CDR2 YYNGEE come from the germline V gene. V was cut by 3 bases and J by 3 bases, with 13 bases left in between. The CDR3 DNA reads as TGTGCCAGCAGCGCATCCCCTGGGAACTACAATGAGCAGTTCTTC. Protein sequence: CASSASPGNYNEQFF.

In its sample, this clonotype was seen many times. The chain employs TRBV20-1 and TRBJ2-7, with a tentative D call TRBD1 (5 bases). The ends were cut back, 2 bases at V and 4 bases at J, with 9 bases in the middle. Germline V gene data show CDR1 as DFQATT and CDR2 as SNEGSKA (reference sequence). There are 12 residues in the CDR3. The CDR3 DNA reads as TGCAGTGCTAGACAGGGCCCTTACGAGCAGTACTTC. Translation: CSARQGPYEQYF.

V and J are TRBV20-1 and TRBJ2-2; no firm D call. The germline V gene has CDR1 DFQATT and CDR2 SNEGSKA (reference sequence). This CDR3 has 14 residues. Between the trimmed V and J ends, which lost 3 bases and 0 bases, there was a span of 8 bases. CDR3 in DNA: TGCAGTGCTAGTATAGGCGCGAACACCGGGGAGCTGTTTTTT. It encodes CSASIGANTGELFF.

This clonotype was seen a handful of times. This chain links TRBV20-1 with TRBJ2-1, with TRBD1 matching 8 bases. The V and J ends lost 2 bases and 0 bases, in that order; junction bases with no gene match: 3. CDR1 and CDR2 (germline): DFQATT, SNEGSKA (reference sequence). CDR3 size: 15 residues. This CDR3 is CSARTTGGSYNEQFF. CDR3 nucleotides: TGCAGTGCTAGAACCACAGGGGGCTCCTACAATGAGCAGTTCTTC.

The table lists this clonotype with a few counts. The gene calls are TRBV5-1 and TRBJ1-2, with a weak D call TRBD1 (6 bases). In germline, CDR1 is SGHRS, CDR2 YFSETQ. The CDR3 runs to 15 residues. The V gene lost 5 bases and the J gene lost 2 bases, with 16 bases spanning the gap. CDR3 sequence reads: CASSRTGHGNYGYTF. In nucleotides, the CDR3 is TGCGCCAGCAGTCGAACGGGACACGGGAACTATGGCTACACCTTC. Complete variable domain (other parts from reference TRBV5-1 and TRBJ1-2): KAGVTQTPRYLIKTRGQQVTLSCSPISGHRSVSWYQQTPGQGLQFLFEYFSETQRNKGNFPGRFSGRQFSNSRSEMNVSTLELGDSALYLCASSRTGHGNYGYTFGSGTRLTVV.